This passage covers 14 T cell receptor beta chains from one sample sequenced in a study of T cells in Graves' hyperthyroidism and ophthalmopathy. RNA transcripts yielded amplified TCR beta CDR3 regions. First-round RT-PCR with HTBI primers amplified the TCR CDR3 region. MiXCR, run by TCRdb on the multiplex PCR reads, gives a single entry per CDR3 protein. The data hold 450,000 to 650,000 distinct CDR3 sequences, with 13% to 15% observed a single time. Sequences were obtained from blood. The receptor set was obtained from a woman younger than 30 with Graves' ophthalmopathy.

Many counts were recorded for this clonotype. The genes are TRBV28 and TRBJ1-2; D not certain. V lost 4 bases and J 2 bases, leaving 8 bases between the germline ends. Germline values: CDR1 MDHEN, CDR2 SYDVKM. This CDR3 comprises 13 residues. CDR3 sequence reads: CASSYGLNYGYTF. The CDR3 DNA is TGTGCCAGCAGTTACGGACTCAACTATGGCTACACCTTC.

This clonotype occurred many times. J is TRBJ2-3 and V is TRBV7-2, with a weak D call TRBD1 (7 bases). Germline-derived CDR1 and CDR2 are SGHTA and FQGNSA. This CDR3 spans 17 amino acids. Trimming took off 0 bases at V and 3 bases at J, with 16 bases between the two ends. The CDR3 here is CASSLALRGRGTDTQYF. The CDR3, as DNA: TGTGCCAGCAGCTTAGCGTTGAGGGGGCGGGGTACAGATACGCAGTATTTT.

This rearrangement joins TRBV29-1 to TRBJ1-1; D may be TRBD1 (5 bases). The CDR3 runs 16 residues. Per the germline V gene, CDR1 is SQVTM and CDR2 is ANQGSEA. The V and J ends lost 1 base and 0 bases respectively, with 15 bases between them. CDR3 bases: TGCAGCGTTGAAGGGTGGCAGGGTTGGATGAACACTGAAGCTTTCTTT. This encodes CSVEGWQGWMNTEAFF.

The sample holds a few counts of this clonotype. V usage is TRBV29-1 and J usage is TRBJ1-2; 12 positions match TRBD1. V gave up 7 bases and J gave up 3 bases; unmatched junction bases: 3. CDR1 and CDR2 (germline): SQVTM, ANQGSEA. The CDR3 runs to 13 residues. The CDR3 DNA follows: TGCAGCGCCGGGACAGGGGGCGACTATGGCTACACCTTC. This encodes CSAGTGGDYGYTF.

This clonotype was found many times. The chain joins TRBV2 to TRBJ2-2; perhaps TRBD2 as D (5 bases). V lost 2 bases to trimming and J lost 5 bases, with 9 bases between them. The CDR3 is 14 residues long. Germline loops: CDR1 SNHLY, CDR2 FYNNEI. This CDR3 reads CASSESGWTGELFF. The CDR3, as DNA: TGTGCCAGCAGTGAAAGCGGATGGACCGGGGAGCTGTTTTTT.

This CDR3 reads CASSSWTSNYGYTF. The CDR3 DNA reads as TGTGCCAGCAGTTCCTGGACATCAAACTATGGCTACACCTTC. J is TRBJ1-2 and V is TRBV6-5, with a weak D call TRBD1 (5 bases). V was trimmed by 4 bases and J by 2 bases, leaving 11 bases between them. CDR3 length: 14 residues. Germline CDR1 and CDR2: MNHEY and SVGAGI.

This clonotype has at least ten counts. The CDR3 spells CASSPTGGGGETQYF. CDR3 bases: TGTGCCAGCAGCCCCACTGGGGGAGGGGGAGAGACCCAGTACTTC. V is TRBV7-3 and J is TRBJ2-5; maybe TRBD2 (7 bases). In germline, CDR1 is SGHTA, CDR2 FQGTGA. V lost 5 bases and J 4 bases, leaving 17 bases between the germline ends. There are 15 residues in the CDR3.

This chain joins TRBV19 and TRBJ1-5; 7 nucleotides agree with TRBD1. Trimming removed 4 bases from V and 5 bases from J; junction bases left unmatched: 11. Germline V gene data show CDR1 as LNHDA and CDR2 as SQIVND (reference sequence). The CDR3 consists of 16 residues. The CDR3 nucleotides read TGTGCCAGTAGTACGCCCGGGACAGTTCTGGATCAGCCCCAGCATTTT. It is translated as CASSTPGTVLDQPQHF.

With regard to this clonotype: This may be a read error: a much more frequent sequence differs by one nucleotide. The chain employs TRBV7-9 and TRBJ2-1; the D gene could be TRBD1 or TRBD2 (5 bases each). The CDR3 is 16 residues long. From germline, CDR1 is SEHNR and CDR2 FQNEAQ (reference sequence). CDR3 sequence (DNA): TGTGCCAGCAGCTTTCGGACTGGGGGTTTCGACAATGAGCAGTCCTTC. It yields the protein CASSFRTGGFDNEQSF.

Only a few counts were recorded for this clonotype. This clone may be a read error of a much larger clone one base away. V is TRBV9 and J is TRBJ2-7; 8 nucleotides agree with TRBD2. Germline V lookup: CDR1 SGDLS, CDR2 YYNGEE. The CDR3 is made up of 14 amino acids. As DNA, the CDR3 is TGTACCAGCAGCGCCGCGGGAGGCAGTAGTAAGCAGTACTTC. This codes for CTSSAAGGSSKQYF.

This clonotype turned up a few times. This chain uses TRBV11-3 with TRBJ2-4; 11 positions agree with TRBD2. The CDR3 contains 15 residues. CDR1 is SGHNT and CDR2 is YENEEA in the germline V gene. Losses at the gene ends were 1 base for V and 6 bases for J; bases not matched to a gene: 2. The CDR3 DNA is TGTGCCAGCAGCTTAGTTACTAGCGGGGGAAACATTCAGTACTTC. Encoded protein: CASSLVTSGGNIQYF.

Ten or more counts support this clonotype. The V and J genes are TRBV29-1 and TRBJ2-7, with 7 bases aligning to TRBD1. The CDR3 runs to 12 residues. Losses at the gene ends were 4 bases for V and 5 bases for J; bases not matched to a gene: 5. Per the germline V gene, CDR1 is SQVTM and CDR2 is ANQGSEA. CDR3 region: CSVGWTGNEQYF. Here the CDR3 DNA reads TGCAGCGTTGGATGGACAGGAAACGAGCAGTACTTC.

The chain carries TRBV5-1 and TRBJ1-1; 8 nucleotides align to TRBD1. Germline assignment: CDR1 SGHRS and CDR2 YFSETQ. V shed 4 bases, J shed 11 bases, and the junction held 16 bases outside the gene matches. The CDR3 is 15 amino acids. The CDR3 reads CASSQTDRGISSAFF. The DNA for the CDR3 is TGCGCCAGCAGCCAGACTGACAGGGGCATAAGCTCGGCTTTCTTT.

At least ten counts were recorded for this clonotype. The V gene is TRBV11-2, the J gene TRBJ2-7, with 8 positions matching TRBD2. The trim removed 4 bases at V and 2 bases at J, leaving 7 bases unmatched. Germline loops: CDR1 SGHAT, CDR2 FQNNGV. This CDR3 is 15 amino acids long. The CDR3 spells CASSSEAGGTYEQYF. The CDR3 DNA is TGTGCCAGCAGCTCCGAGGCGGGAGGTACCTACGAGCAGTACTTC.